This section outlines one T cell receptor (beta chain) sequence together with its context. The sample comes from a study of blood T cell repertoires in COVID-19. The V end was cut by 5 bases, the J end by 3 bases, with 20 bases between. The germline V gene has CDR1 MNHEY and CDR2 SVGEGT. There are 17 residues in the CDR3. Recruited during active infection, patients (from Seattle) were subsequently followed longitudinally. Using immunoSEQ multiplex PCR, the repertoire was profiled, and TCRdb retains in-frame clones only, with some absent. The table records 410,000 or so clones, around nine tenths of them present only once.

The receptor was isolated from a woman in her thirties or forties with COVID-19, enrolled during active disease. Sequencing was carried out using peripheral blood. This chain connects TRBV6-2 or TRBV6-3 to TRBJ1-5; weak D call: TRBD1 (6 bases). The CDR3 nucleotides read TGTGCCAGCAGTCCACAGGGAATGGGGCTCTCCAATCAGCCCCAGCATTTT. It is translated as CASSPQGMGLSNQPQHF.